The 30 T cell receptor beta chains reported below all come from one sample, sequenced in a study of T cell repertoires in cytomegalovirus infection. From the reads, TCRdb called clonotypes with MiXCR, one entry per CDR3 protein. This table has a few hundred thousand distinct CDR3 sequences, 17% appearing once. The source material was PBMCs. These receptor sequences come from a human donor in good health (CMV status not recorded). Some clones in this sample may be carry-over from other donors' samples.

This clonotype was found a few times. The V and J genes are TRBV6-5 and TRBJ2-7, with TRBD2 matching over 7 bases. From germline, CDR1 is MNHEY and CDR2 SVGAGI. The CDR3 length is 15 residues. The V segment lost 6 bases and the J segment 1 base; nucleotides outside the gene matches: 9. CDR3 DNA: TGTGCCAGCAGACCCCCGGGGGGTGAATCCTACGAGCAGTACTTC. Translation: CASRPPGGESYEQYF.

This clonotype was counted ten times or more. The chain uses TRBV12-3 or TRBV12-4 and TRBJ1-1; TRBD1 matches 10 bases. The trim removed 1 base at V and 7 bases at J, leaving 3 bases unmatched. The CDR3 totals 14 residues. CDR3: CASSLGTGGNEAFF. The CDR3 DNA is TGTGCCAGCAGTTTAGGGACAGGGGGTAATGAAGCTTTCTTT.

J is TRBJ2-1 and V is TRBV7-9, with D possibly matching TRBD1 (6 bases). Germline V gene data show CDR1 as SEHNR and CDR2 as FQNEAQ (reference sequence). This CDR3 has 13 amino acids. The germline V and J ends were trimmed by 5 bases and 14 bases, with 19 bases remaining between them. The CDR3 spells CASSPEQGRVEFF. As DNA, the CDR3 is TGTGCCAGCAGCCCAGAACAGGGAAGGGTAGAGTTCTTC.

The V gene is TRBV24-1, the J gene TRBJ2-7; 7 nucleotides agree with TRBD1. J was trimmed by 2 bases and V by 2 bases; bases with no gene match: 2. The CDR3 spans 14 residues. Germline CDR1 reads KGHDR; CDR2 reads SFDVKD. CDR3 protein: CATSDSGQTYEQYF. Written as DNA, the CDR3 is TGTGCCACCAGTGATTCGGGACAGACCTACGAGCAGTACTTC.

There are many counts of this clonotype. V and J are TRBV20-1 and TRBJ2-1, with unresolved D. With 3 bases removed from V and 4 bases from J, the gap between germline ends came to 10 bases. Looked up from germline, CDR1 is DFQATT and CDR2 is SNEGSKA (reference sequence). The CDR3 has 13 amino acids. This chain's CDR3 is CSASPPGYNEQFF. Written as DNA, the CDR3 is TGCAGTGCTAGCCCTCCCGGATACAATGAGCAGTTCTTC.

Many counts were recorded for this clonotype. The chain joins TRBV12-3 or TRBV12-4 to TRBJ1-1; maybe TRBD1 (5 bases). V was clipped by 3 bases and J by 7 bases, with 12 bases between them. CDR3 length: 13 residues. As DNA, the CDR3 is TGTGCCAGCAGTTTCTCTAATGGGGGTGAAGCTTTCTTT. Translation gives CASSFSNGGEAFF.

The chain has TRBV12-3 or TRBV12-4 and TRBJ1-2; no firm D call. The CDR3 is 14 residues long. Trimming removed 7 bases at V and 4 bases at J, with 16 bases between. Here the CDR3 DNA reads TGTGCCAGCAACTCCGCCGGGGAACCCTATGGCTACACCTTC. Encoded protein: CASNSAGEPYGYTF.

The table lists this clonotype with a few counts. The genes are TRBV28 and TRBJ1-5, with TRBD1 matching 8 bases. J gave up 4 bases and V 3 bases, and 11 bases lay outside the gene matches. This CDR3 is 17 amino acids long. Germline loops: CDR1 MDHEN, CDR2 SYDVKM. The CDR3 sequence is CASSFGLDREGNQPQHF. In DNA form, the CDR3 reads TGTGCCAGCAGTTTCGGATTGGACAGGGAAGGGAATCAGCCCCAGCATTTT. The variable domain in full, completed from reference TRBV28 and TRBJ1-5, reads DVKVTQSSRYLVKRTGEKVFLECVQDMDHENMFWYRQDPGLGLRLIYFSYDVKMKEKGDIPEGYSVSREKKERFSLILESASTNQTSMYLCASSFGLDREGNQPQHFGDGTRLSIL.

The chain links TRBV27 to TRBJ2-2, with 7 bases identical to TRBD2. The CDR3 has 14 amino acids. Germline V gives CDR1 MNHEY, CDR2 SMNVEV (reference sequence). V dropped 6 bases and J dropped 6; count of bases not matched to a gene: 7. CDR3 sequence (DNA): TGTGCCAGCAGGGGGGGGGGTTCGGCCGGGGAGCTGTTTTTT. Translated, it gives CASRGGGSAGELFF.

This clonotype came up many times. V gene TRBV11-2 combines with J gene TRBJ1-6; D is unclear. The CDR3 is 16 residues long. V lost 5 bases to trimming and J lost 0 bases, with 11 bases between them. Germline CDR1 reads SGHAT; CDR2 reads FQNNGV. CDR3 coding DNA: TGTGCCAGCAGCCCAGATTTAGGCTCCTATAATTCACCCCTCCACTTT. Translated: CASSPDLGSYNSPLHF.

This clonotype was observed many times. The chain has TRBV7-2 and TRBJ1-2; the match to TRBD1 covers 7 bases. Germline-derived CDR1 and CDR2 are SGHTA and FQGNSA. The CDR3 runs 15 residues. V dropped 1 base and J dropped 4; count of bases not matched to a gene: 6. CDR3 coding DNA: TGTGCCAGCAGCTTAGATCCAGGGGGGCTCTATGGCTACACCTTC. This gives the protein CASSLDPGGLYGYTF.

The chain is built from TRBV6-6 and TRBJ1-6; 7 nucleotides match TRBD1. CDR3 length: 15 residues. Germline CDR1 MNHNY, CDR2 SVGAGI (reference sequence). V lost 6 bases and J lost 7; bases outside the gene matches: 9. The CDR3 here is CASSIDRVDNSPLHF. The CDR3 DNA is TGTGCCAGCAGCATAGACAGGGTAGACAATTCACCCCTCCACTTT.

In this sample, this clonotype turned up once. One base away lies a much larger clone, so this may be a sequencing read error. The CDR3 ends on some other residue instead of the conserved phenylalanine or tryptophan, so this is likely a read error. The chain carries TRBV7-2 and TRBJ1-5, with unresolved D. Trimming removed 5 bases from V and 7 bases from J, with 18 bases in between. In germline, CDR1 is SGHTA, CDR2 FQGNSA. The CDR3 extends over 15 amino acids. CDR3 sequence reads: CASSPRADVRQPQHL. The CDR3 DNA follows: TGTGCCAGCAGCCCCCGGGCCGATGTCCGGCAGCCCCAGCATCTT.

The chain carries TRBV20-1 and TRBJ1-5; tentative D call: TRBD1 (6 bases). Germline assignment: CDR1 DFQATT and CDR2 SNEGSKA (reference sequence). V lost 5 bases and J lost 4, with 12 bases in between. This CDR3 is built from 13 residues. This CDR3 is CSAAGAGNQPQHF. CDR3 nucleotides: TGCAGTGCTGCAGGGGCCGGAAATCAGCCCCAGCATTTT.

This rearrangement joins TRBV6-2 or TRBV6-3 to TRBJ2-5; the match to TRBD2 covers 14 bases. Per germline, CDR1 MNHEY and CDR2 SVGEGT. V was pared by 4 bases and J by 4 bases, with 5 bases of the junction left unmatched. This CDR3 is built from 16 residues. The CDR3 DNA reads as TGTGCCAGCAGTTTCCAAGGGACTAGCGGGGGAGAGACCCAGTACTTC. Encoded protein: CASSFQGTSGGETQYF.

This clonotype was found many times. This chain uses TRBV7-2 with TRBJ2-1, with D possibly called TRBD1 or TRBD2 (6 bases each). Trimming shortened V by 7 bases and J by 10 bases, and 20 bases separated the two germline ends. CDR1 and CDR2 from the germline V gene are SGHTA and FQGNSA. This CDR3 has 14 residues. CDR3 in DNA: TGTGCCAGCACACGGGAAACAGGGAGGAACGAGCAGTTCTTC. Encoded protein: CASTRETGRNEQFF.

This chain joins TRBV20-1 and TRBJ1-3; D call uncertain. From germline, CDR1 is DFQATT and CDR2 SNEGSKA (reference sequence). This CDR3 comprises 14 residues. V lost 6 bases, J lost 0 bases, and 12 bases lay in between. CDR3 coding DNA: TGCAGTGCCAGGACCGCGGTCTCTGGAAACACCATATATTTT. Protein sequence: CSARTAVSGNTIYF.

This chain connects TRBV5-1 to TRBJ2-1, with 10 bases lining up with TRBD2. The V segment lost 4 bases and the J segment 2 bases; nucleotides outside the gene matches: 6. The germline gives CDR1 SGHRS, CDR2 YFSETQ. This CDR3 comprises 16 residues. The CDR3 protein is CASSTGLARTYNEQFF. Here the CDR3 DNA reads TGCGCCAGCAGCACGGGACTAGCGAGGACCTACAATGAGCAGTTCTTC.

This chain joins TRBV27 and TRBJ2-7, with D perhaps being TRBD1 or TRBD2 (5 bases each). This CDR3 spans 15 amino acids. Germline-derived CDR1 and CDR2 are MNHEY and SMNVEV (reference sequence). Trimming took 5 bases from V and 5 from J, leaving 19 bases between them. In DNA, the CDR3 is TGTGCCAGCAGTCCCCTCGGTAGAGGGGTCGACGAGCAGTACTTC. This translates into CASSPLGRGVDEQYF.

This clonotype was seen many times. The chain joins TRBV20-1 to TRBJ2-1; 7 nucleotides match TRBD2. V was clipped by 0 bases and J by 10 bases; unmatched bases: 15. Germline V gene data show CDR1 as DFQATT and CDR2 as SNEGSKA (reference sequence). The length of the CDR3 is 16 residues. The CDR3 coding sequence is TGCAGTGCTAGAGAAGGTAGCGGGCGTTCGTATGGGGAGCAGTTCTTC. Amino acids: CSAREGSGRSYGEQFF.

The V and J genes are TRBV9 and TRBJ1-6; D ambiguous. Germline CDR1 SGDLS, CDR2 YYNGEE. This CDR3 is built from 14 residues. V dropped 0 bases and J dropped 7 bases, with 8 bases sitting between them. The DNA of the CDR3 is TGTGCCAGCAGCGTAGGTCCGGGAAATTCACCCCTCCACTTT. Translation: CASSVGPGNSPLHF. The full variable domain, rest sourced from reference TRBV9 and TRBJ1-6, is DSGVTQTPKHLITATGQRVTLRCSPRSGDLSVYWYQQSLDQGLQFLIQYYNGEERAKGNILERFSAQQFPDLHSELNLSSLELGDSALYFCASSVGPGNSPLHFGNGTRLTVT.

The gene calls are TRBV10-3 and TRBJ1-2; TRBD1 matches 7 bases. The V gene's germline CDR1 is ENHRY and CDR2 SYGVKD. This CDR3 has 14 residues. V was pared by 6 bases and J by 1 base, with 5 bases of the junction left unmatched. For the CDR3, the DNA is TGTGCCATCAGGGGGACAGACGATAACTATGGCTACACCTTC. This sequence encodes CAIRGTDDNYGYTF.

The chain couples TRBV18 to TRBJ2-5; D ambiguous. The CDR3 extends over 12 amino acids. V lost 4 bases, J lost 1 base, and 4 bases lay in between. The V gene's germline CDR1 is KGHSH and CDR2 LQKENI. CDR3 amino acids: CASSRTQETQYF. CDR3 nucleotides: TGTGCCAGCTCACGGACCCAAGAGACCCAGTACTTC.

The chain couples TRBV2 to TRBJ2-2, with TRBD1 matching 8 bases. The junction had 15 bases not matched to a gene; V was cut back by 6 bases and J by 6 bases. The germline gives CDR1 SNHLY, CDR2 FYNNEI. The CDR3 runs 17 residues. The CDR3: CASSRGRDFIFPGELFF. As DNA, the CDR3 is TGTGCCAGCAGCAGGGGGCGCGATTTTATTTTCCCCGGGGAGCTGTTTTTT.

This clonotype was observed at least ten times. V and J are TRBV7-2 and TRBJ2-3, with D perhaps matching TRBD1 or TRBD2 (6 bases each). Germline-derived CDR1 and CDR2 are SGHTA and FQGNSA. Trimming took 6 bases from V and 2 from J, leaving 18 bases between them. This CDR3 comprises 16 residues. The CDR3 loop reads CASRASWGRDTDTQYF. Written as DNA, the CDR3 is TGTGCCAGCAGGGCCTCTTGGGGGCGGGACACAGATACGCAGTATTTT.

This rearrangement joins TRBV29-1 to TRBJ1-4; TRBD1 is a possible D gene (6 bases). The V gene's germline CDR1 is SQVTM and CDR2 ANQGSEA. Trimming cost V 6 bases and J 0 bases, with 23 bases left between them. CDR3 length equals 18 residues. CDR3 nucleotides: TGCAGCGTCTCGATTCTGACAGGAGCGGAATCAACTAATGAAAAACTGTTTTTT. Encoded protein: CSVSILTGAESTNEKLFF.

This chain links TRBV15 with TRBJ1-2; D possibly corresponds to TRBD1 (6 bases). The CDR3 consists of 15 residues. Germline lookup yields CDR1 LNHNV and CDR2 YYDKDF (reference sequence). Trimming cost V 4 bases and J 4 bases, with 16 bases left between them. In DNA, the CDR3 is TGTGCCACCAGCAATAGTGGACGGGACACCTATGGCTACACCTTC. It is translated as CATSNSGRDTYGYTF.

This chain's CDR3 is CASSHPIGTSGENTQYF. DNA of the CDR3: TGTGCCAGCAGCCATCCAATCGGGACTAGCGGGGAAAATACGCAGTATTTT. The J gene is TRBJ2-3, the V gene TRBV4-2; 13 bases line up with TRBD2. Germline CDR1 and CDR2: LGHNA and YNFKEQ. The junction had 10 bases not matched to a gene; V was cut back by 3 bases and J by 7 bases. This CDR3 spans 17 amino acids.

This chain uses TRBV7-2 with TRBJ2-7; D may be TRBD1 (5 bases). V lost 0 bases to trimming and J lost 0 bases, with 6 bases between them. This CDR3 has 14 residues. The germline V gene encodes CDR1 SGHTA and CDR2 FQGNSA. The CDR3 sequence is CASSLAGLSYEQYF. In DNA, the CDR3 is TGTGCCAGCAGCTTAGCGGGGCTCTCCTACGAGCAGTACTTC.

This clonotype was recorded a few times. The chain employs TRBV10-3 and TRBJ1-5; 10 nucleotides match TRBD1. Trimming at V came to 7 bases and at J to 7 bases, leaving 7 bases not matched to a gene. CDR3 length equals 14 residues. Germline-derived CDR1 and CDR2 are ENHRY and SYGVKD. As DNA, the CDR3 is TGTGCCATCATGGCGGACAGGGGGGGACAGCCCCAGCATTTT. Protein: CAIMADRGGQPQHF.